This TCR beta chain is drawn from a study of T cell responses to AZD1222 COVID-19 vaccine (dated by TCRdb to about 2021). About the investigation overall: Because spike-specific TCR depth and breadth did not differ between the two schedules, AZD1222 recipients who got a second dose at roughly 4 weeks were pooled with those who got a second dose at roughly 12 weeks. TCR sequencing covered more than 230 trial participants: 207 given two doses of AZD1222 and 26 given two doses of MenACWY control vaccine. Enrollment into the trials was organized by age into subgroups of 18-55, 56-69 and 70-plus years, and those subgroups contained approximately 160, 26 and 62 TCR-sequenced participants, respectively.

General conclusions and limits of the study: Conclusions about previously exposed vaccinees are limited, since just five to seven AZD1222 recipients were seropositive for SARS-CoV-2 at baseline. Because no day 14 peak-response samples were available, the repertoires could be characterized only after the peak T cell response. Reportedly, close to half of the unique spike-specific TCRs recognized epitopes lying outside the regions that are mutated in the B.1.351 and B.1.1.7 variants. Participants were mostly white British and included more females than males, and it was suggested by the authors that clonal diversity may have been underestimated. Spike-specific TCR breadth and depth rose significantly after two AZD1222 doses compared with day 0 and with MenACWY recipients. In the small 56-69-year group, the increase in depth fell short of significance, most likely because of low power. The vaccine-associated CD4 TCRs covered the entire spike protein, and the dominant responses fell in regions 160-218 and 743-854.

In light of the paper, this sample's time point label describes: baseline before first vaccination. Vaccinee samples were obtained from the UK trials COV001 and COV002, which included a single-blind randomized controlled phase 2/3 trial of AZD1222 (ChAdOx1 nCoV-19) in healthy adults. Trial participant PBMC samples were collected at day 0 and day 28 after the second dose for TCRbeta chain sequencing. The CDR3 regions of human TCRbeta chains were analyzed by immunosequencing. Regarding the original processing steps: Repertoire TCRs were matched against a reference library of SARS-CoV-2-specific TCRs generated with the MIRA antigen-specificity platform. Breadth was defined as the fraction of unique TCRs that were SARS-CoV-2-associated. Depth was defined as the fraction of total T cells that were SARS-CoV-2-associated. Using the MIRA data, each spike-specific TCR was assigned both to the spike region to which the TCR was reactive and to a CD4 or CD8 class. Log10-transformed breadth and depth values were compared by one-way ANOVA with Sidak's multiple comparisons tests. As stored in TCRdb, this immuneACCESS dataset retains in-frame rearrangements with V and J assigned. A fraction of the clones does not appear; measured against another copy, unresolved V genes explain less than half of the discrepancy, and the remainder lacks a known reason. The V and J calls and clone size come from that table; D and trimming were worked out from the DNA. For this sample the table gives 110,000 to 150,000 clones, of which approximately 92% were detected only once. Jointly, the top ten make up approximately 1.5% of the sample.

About this clone: Its antigen remains undetermined. Per-base qualities were not stored, and no clone one base away is much larger.

For CDR1 and CDR2, the germline V gene lists MNHEY and SVGAGI. Trimming leaves V shorter by 1 base and J shorter by 3 bases, with the junction holding 7 bases beyond the gene matches. Including cysteine and phenylalanine, the CDR3 has 16 amino acids. The DNA shown is the 48-base CDR3, in frame from base 1. The rearranged chain carries TRBV6-5 and TRBJ2-3, with TRBD1 identical over 7 junction bases. This TCR was sampled from an adult in good health. The sequenced sample was peripheral blood, obtained on day 0 of AZD1222 vaccination. The nucleotides are TGTGCCAGCAGTTACTATCGACAGGGAAGTACAGATACGCAGTATTTT. Translation gives CASSYYRQGSTDTQYF.